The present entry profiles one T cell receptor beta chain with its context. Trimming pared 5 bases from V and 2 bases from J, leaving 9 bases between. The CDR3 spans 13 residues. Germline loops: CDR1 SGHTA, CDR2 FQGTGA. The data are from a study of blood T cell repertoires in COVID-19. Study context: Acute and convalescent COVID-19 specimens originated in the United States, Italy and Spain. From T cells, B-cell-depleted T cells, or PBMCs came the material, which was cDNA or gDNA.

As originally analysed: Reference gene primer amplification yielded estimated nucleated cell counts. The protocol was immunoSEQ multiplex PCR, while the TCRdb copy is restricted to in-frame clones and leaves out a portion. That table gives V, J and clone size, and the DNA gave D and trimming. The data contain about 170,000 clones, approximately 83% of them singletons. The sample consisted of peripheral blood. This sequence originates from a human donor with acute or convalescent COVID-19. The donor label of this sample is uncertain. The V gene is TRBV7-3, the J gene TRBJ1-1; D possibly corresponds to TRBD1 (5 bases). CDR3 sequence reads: CASSLDRNTEAFF. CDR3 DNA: TGTGCCAGCAGCCTCGACAGAAACACTGAAGCTTTCTTT.